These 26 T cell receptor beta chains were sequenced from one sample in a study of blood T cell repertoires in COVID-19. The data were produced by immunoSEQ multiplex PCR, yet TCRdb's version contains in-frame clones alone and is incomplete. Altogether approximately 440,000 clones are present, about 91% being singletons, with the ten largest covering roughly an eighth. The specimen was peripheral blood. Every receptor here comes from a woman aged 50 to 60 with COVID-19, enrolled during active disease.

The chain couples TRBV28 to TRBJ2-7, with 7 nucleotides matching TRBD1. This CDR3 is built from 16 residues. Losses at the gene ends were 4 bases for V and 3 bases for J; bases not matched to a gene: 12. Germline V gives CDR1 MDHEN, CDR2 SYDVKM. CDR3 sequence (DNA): TGTGCCAGCAGTTCTCCGGGACAGAGAAGGCTCTACGAGCAGTACTTC. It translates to CASSSPGQRRLYEQYF.

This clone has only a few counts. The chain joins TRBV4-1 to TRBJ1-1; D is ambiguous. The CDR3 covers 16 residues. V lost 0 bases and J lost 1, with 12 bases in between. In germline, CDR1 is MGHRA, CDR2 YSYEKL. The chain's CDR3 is CASSQDRLLRNTEAFF. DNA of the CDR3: TGCGCCAGCAGCCAAGATAGACTCCTGCGGAACACTGAAGCTTTCTTT.

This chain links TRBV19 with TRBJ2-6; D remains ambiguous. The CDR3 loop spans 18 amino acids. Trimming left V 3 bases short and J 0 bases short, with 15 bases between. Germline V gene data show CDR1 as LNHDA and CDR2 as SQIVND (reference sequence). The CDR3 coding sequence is TGTGCCAGTAGTATCAATCTGGATTCTAGCTCTGGGGCCAACGTCCTGACTTTC. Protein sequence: CASSINLDSSSGANVLTF.

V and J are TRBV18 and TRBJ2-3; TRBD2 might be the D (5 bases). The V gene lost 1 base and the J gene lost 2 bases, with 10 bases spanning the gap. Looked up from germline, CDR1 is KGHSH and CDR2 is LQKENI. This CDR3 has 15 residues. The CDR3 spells CASSPLSGVTDTQYF. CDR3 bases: TGTGCCAGCTCACCACTTTCCGGGGTCACAGATACGCAGTATTTT.

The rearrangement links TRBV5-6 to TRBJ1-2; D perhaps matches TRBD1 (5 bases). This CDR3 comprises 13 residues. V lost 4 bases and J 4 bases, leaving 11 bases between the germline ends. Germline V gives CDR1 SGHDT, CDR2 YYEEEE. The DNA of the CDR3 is TGTGCCAGCAGCCCACAGGACCCCTATGGCTACACCTTC. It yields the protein CASSPQDPYGYTF.

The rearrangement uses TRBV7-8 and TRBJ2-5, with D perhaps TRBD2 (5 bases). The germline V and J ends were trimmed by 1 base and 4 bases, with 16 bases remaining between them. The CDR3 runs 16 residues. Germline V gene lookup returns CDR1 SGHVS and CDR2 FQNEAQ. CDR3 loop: CASSLVFGRLGETQYF. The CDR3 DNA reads TGTGCCAGCAGCTTAGTCTTTGGGAGACTCGGAGAGACCCAGTACTTC.

This CDR3 is CATSERLTGGEQYF. In DNA form, the CDR3 reads TGTGCCACCAGTGAACGTCTGACAGGCGGGGAGCAGTACTTC. The chain carries TRBV24-1 and TRBJ2-7; D is possibly TRBD1 (6 bases). Trimming cost V 4 bases and J 7 bases, with 16 bases left between them. This CDR3 region has 14 residues. From germline, CDR1 is KGHDR and CDR2 SFDVKD.

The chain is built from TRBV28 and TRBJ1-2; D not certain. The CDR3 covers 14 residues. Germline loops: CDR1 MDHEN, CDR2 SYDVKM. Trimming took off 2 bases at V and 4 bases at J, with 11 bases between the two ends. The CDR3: CASSLLQQPYGYTF. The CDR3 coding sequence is TGTGCCAGCAGTTTACTTCAACAGCCCTATGGCTACACCTTC.

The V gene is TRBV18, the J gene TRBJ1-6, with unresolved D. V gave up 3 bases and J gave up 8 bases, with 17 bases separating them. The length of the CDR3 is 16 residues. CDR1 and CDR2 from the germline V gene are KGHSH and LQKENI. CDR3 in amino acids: CASSPNARGSDSPLHF. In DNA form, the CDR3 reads TGTGCCAGCTCACCGAACGCCCGGGGTTCGGATTCACCCCTCCACTTT.

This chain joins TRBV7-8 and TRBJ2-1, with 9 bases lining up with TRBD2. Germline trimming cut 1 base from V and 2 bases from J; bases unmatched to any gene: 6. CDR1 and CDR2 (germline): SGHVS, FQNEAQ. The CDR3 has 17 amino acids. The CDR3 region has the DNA TGTGCCAGCAGCTTAGAACCGCGGGGGGGCGCCTACAATGAGCAGTTCTTC. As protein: CASSLEPRGGAYNEQFF. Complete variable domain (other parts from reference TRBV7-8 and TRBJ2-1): GAGVSQSPRYKVAKRGQDVALRCDPISGHVSLFWYQQALGQGPEFLTYFQNEAQLDKSGLPSDRFFAERPEGSVSTLKIQRTQQEDSAVYLCASSLEPRGGAYNEQFFGPGTRLTVL.

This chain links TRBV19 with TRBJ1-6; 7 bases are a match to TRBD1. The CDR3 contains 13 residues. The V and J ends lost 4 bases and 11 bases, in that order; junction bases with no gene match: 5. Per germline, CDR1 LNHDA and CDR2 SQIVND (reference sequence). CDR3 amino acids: CASSSDRETPLHF. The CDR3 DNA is TGTGCCAGTAGTAGCGACAGGGAAACACCCCTCCACTTT.

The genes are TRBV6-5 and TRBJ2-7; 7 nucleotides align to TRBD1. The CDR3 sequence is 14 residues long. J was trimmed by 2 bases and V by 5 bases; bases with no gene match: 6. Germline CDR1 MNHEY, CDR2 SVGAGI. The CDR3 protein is CASSTHRGAYEQYF. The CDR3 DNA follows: TGTGCCAGCAGTACCCACAGGGGAGCCTACGAGCAGTACTTC.

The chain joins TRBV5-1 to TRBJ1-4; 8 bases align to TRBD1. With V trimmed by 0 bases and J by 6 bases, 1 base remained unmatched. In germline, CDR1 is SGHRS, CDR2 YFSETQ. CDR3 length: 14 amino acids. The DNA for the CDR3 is TGCGCCAGCAGCTTGGACAGGGGGGATGAAAAACTGTTTTTT. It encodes CASSLDRGDEKLFF.

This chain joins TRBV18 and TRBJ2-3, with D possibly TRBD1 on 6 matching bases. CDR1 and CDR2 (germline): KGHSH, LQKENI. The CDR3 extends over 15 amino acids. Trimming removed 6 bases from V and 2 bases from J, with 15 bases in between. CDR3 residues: CASSPGQTYTDTQYF. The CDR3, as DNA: TGTGCCAGCTCTCCCGGACAGACTTACACAGATACGCAGTATTTT.

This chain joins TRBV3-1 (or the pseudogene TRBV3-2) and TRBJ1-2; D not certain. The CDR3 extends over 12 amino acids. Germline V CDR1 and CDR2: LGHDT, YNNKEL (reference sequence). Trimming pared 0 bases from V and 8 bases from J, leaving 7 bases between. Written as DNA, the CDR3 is TGTGCCAGCAGCCAAGATGGGCACGGCTACACCTTC. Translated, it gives CASSQDGHGYTF.

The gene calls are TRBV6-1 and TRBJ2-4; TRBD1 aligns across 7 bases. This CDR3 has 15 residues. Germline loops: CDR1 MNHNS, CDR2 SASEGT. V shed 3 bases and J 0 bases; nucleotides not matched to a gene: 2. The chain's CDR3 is CASSETGKAKNIQYF. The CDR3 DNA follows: TGTGCCAGCAGTGAGACAGGGAAAGCCAAAAACATTCAGTACTTC.

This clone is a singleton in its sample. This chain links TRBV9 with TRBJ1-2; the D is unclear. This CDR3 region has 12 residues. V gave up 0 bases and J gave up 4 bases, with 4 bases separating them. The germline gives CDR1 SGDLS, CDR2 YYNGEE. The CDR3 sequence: CASSVGSYGYTF. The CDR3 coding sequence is TGTGCCAGCAGCGTAGGCAGCTATGGCTACACCTTC.

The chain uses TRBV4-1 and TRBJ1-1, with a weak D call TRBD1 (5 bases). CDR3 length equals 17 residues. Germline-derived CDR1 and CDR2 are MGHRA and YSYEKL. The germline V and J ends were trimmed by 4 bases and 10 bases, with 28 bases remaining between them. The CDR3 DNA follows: TGCGCCAGCAGCCTAGGGGCTACTTATGTCCCCCAGAAAAGAGCTTTCTTT. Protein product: CASSLGATYVPQKRAFF.

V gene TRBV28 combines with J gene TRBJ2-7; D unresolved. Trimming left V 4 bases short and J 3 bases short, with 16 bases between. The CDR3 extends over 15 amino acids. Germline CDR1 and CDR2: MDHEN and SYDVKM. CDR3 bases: TGTGCCAGCAGTTCCCCCTCTGCCTCTAACTACGAGCAGTACTTC. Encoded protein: CASSSPSASNYEQYF.

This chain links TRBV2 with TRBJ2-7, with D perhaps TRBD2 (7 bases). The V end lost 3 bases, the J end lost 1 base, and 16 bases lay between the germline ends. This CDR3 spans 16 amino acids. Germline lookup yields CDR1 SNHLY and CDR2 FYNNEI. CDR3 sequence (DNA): TGTGCCAGCAGTGACGTGGGGGGGGGCGAATCCTACGAGCAGTACTTC. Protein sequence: CASSDVGGGESYEQYF.

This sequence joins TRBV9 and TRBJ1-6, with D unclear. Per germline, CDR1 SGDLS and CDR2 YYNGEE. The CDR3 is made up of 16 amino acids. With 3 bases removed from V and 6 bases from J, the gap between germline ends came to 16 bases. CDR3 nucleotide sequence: TGTGCCAGCAGCGGTACTTCGGGTTCACCTAATTCACCCCTCCACTTT. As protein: CASSGTSGSPNSPLHF.

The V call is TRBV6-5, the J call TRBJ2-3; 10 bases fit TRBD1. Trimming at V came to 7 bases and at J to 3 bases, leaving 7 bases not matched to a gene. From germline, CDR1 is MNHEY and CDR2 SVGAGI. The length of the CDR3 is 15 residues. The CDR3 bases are TGTGCCAGCAACCGACAGGGGGCGAAGACAGATACGCAGTATTTT. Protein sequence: CASNRQGAKTDTQYF.

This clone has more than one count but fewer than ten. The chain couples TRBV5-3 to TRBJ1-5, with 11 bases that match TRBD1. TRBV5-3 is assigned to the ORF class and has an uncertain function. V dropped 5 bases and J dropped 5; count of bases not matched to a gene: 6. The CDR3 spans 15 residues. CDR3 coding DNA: TGTGCCAGAAGACCGCGGACAGGGGGCGATCAGCCCCAGCATTTT. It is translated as CARRPRTGGDQPQHF.

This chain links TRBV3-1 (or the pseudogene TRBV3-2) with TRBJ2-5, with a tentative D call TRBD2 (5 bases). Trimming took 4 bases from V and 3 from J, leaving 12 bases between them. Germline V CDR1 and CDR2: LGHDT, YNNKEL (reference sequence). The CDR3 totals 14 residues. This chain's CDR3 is CASSLREPEETQYF. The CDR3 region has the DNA TGTGCCAGCAGCCTGAGGGAGCCGGAAGAGACCCAGTACTTC.

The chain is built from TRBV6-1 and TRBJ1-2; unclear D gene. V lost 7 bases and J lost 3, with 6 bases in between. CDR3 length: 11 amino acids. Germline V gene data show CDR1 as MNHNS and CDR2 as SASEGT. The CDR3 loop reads CASTSHYGYTF. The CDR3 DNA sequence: TGTGCCAGCACCTCCCACTATGGCTACACCTTC.

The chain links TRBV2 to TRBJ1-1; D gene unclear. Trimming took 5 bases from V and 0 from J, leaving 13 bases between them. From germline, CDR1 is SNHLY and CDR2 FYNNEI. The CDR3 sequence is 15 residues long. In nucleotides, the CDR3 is TGTGCCAGCAGTAGGACTCGGGCTTTGAACACTGAAGCTTTCTTT. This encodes CASSRTRALNTEAFF.